The sequence of this TCR beta chain was determined in a study of blood T cells in healthy people across ages. Overall study results and limits: Older age went with lower TCR beta diversity per million T cells, in a roughly linear way.

A remark on this clonotype: What it recognizes is unknown.

The use of a sample-barcoded 5' primer and a J-beta primer mix characterized a second PCR of about 6 to 11 cycles. One entry per CDR3 protein results from TCRdb running MiXCR on the 5' RACE reads. Of around 790,000 distinct CDR3 sequences in the sample, approximately 44% were seen once. The clonotype was recovered from a man between 60 and 75 years old in good health. Input material: blood.

This chain's CDR3 is CSARRREQFF. The CDR3, as DNA: TGCAGTGCCCGTCGTCGGGAGCAGTTCTTC. This sequence joins TRBV20-1 and TRBJ2-1; no firm D call. The CDR3 has 10 amino acids. Trimming shortened V by 6 bases and J by 10 bases, and 10 bases separated the two germline ends. Germline lookup yields CDR1 DFQATT and CDR2 SNEGSKA (reference sequence).